This T cell receptor beta chain was retrieved from a study of blood T cell repertoires in COVID-19. V lost 0 bases to trimming and J lost 3 bases, with 7 bases between them. This CDR3 region has 13 residues. Germline lookup yields CDR1 SGHRS and CDR2 YFSETQ. Sequencing was performed with immunoSEQ multiplex PCR; in TCRdb, only in-frame clones are kept and a portion is missing. The data show about 230,000 clones, 85% to 90% seen once. The receptor's source is a man aged 25 to 40 with COVID-19, enrolled during active disease. This chain joins TRBV5-1 and TRBJ2-7, with D possibly matching TRBD1 (5 bases). Input material: peripheral blood. The CDR3 sequence: CASSLGRDYEQYF. Written as DNA, the CDR3 is TGCGCCAGCAGCTTGGGCAGGGACTACGAGCAGTACTTC.